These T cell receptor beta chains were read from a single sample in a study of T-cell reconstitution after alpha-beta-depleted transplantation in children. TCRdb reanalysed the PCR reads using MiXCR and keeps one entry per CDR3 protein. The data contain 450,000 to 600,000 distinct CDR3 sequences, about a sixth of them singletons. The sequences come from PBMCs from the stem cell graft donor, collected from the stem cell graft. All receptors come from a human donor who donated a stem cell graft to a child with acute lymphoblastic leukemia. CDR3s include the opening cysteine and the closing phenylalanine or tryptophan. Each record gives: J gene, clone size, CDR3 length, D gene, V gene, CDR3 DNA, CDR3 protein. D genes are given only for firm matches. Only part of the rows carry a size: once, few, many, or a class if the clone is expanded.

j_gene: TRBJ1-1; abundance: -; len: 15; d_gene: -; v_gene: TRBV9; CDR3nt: TGTGCCAGCAGCGGGGATCGGGAAATGAACACTGAAGCTTTCTTT; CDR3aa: CASSGDREMNTEAFF
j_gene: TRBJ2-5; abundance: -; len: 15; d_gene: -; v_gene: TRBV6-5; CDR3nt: TGTGCCAGCAGTTCTGGAGGCCGGAGGGCAGAGACCCAGTACTTC; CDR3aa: CASSSGGRRAETQYF
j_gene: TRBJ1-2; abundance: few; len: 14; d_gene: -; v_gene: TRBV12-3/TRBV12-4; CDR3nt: TGTGCCAGCAGTTCATCAGGGGTCCGTTATGGCTACACCTTC; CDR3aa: CASSSSGVRYGYTF
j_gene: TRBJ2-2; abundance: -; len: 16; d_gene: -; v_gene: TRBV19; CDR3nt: TGTGCCAGTAGGCGGGGGCAGGGGGCCAACACCGGGGAGCTGTTTTTT; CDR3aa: CASRRGQGANTGELFF
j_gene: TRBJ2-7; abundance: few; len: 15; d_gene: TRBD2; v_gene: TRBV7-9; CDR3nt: TGTGCCAGCAGTTATACTAGCGGATTTTTGGACGAGCAGTACTTC; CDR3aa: CASSYTSGFLDEQYF
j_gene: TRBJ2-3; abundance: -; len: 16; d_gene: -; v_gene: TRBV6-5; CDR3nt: TGTGCCAGCAGTTACTCAGGGCCATCCCCCAAGTATACGCAGTATTTT; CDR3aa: CASSYSGPSPKYTQYF
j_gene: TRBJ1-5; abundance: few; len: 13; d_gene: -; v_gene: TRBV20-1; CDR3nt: TGCAGTGCTAGAAGGGATAGCAATCAGCCCCAGCATTTT; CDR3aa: CSARRDSNQPQHF
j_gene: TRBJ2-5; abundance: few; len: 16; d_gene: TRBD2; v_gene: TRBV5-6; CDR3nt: TGTGCCAGCAGCTGGCAGCGGGTGGTAGCGGGATCCACCCAGTACTTC; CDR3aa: CASSWQRVVAGSTQYF
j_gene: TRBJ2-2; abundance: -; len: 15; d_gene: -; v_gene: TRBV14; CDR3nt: TGTGCCAGCAGCCTCCTACAGGGCAACACCGGGGAGCTGTTTTTT; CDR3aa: CASSLLQGNTGELFF
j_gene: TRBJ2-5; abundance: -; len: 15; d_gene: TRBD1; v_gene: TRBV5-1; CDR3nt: TGCGCCAGCAGCCCTAGGGACAGAGGTCAAGAGACCCAGTACTTC; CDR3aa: CASSPRDRGQETQYF
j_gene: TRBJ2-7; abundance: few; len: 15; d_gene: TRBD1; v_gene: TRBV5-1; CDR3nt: TGCGCCAGCAGCTTACTGACAGGGGTCCCCCACGAGCAGTACTTC; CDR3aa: CASSLLTGVPHEQYF
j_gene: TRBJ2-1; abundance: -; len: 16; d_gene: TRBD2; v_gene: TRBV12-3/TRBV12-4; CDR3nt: TGTGCCAGCACCTACCCGAGCGGGAGGGCGGACAATGAGCAGTTCTTC; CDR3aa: CASTYPSGRADNEQFF
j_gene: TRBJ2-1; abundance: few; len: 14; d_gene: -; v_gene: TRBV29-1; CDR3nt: TGCAGCTCCGAAGGGTGGGGGCAGGTGTATGAGCAGTTCTTC; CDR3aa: CSSEGWGQVYEQFF
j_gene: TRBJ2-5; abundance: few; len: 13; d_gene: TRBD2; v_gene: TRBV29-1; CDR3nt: TGCAGCGTTGGAAGCGGGGGCCAAGAGACCCAGTACTTC; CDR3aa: CSVGSGGQETQYF
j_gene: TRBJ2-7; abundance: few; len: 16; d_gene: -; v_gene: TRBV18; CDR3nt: TGTGCCAGCTCAGCCTCTTCAGGGGCGAGGCCCTACGAGCAGTACTTC; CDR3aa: CASSASSGARPYEQYF
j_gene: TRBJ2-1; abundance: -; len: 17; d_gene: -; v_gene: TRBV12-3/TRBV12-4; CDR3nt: TGTGCCAGCAGCGACCCGAACAGGGAAGTAGGTTTCGATGAGCAGTTCTTC; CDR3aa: CASSDPNREVGFDEQFF
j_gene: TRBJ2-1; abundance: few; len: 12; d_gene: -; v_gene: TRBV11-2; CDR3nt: TGTGCCAGCCATCCACTGTATAATGAGCAGTTCTTC; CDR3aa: CASHPLYNEQFF
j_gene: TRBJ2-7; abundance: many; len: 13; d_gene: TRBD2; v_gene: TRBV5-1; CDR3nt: TGCGCCAGCAGCTTCGGGACTAACTACGAGCAGTACTTC; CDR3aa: CASSFGTNYEQYF
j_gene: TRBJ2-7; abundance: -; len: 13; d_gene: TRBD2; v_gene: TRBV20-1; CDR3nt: TGCAGTGGTAGGACTAGCGCCAGCTTCGAGCAGTACTTC; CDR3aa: CSGRTSASFEQYF
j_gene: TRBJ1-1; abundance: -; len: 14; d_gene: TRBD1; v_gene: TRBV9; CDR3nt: TGTGCCAGCAGCGACCGACAGGGGAGCACTGAAGCTTTCTTT; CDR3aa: CASSDRQGSTEAFF
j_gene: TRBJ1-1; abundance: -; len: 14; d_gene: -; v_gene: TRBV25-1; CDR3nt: TGTGCCAGCAGTGCCTCTCAGGGGCCCACTGAAGCTTTCTTT; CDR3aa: CASSASQGPTEAFF
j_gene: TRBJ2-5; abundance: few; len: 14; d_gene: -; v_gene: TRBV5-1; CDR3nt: TGCGCCAGCAGCTTCTACAGGGGAGGGGAGACCCAGTACTTC; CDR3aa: CASSFYRGGETQYF
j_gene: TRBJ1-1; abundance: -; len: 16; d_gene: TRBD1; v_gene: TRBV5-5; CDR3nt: TGTGCCAGCAGCACGGGACAGACCTTTATGAACACTGAAGCTTTCTTT; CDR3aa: CASSTGQTFMNTEAFF
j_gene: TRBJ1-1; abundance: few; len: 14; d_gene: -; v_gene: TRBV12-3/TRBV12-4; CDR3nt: TGTGCCAGCAGTTTACGGGTCTTGAACACTGAAGCTTTCTTT; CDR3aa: CASSLRVLNTEAFF
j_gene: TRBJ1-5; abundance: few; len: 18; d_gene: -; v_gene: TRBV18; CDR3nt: TGTGCCAGCTCACCGGTAAAACAGGGCGTTGGGGGCAATCAGCCCCAGCATTTT; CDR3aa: CASSPVKQGVGGNQPQHF